This T cell receptor (beta chain) appears in the sequencing data of a study of blood T cell repertoires in COVID-19. The overall study: Samples representing acute and convalescent COVID-19 were sourced from the United States, Italy and Spain.

The V and J ends lost 8 bases and 7 bases respectively, with 15 bases between them. The germline gives CDR1 SNHLY, CDR2 FYNNEI. This CDR3 has 12 residues. Libraries were prepared by immunoSEQ multiplex PCR; TCRdb keeps only in-frame clonotypes and omits some of them. Of approximately 260,000 clones detected, 70% to 90% appear once; the ten largest clones hold approximately 10%. Sample: peripheral blood. This rearrangement joins TRBV2 to TRBJ2-7; the D gene is possibly TRBD2 (6 bases). The receptor comes from a woman between 65 and 79 years old with acute or convalescent COVID-19. In DNA, the CDR3 is TGTGCCAGCGTCCTGGGGGGTTGGGAGCAGTACTTC. Its translation is CASVLGGWEQYF.